This TCR beta chain appears in the sequencing data of a study of T cells in Graves' hyperthyroidism and ophthalmopathy. Patients counted as stable if ophthalmopathy did not develop within 18 months. From RNA transcripts, TCR beta CDR3 regions were amplified. The TCR CDR3 was amplified in a first-round RT-PCR using the HTBI primer set. TCRdb ran MiXCR on the multiplex PCR reads and lists one entry per CDR3 protein. This table holds around 450,000 distinct CDR3 sequences, 15% to 18% found once. This clonotype was seen only once. Its specificity is not known. CDR1 is MGHRA and CDR2 is YSYEKL in the germline V gene. This CDR3 has 15 amino acids. Trimming removed 6 bases at V and 7 bases at J, with 22 bases between. Study-wide points: Most expanded thyroid clonotypes above 0.001 recurred in blood. Before onset, by a median of approximately 6.8 months, the model predicted ophthalmopathy.

The receptor comes from a woman aged 18-30 years with Graves' hyperthyroidism. V is TRBV4-1 and J is TRBJ2-7; D perhaps matches TRBD2 (5 bases). The sequenced sample was blood. CDR3 residues: CASRPVLKGTGEQYF. The CDR3 region has the DNA TGCGCCAGCAGGCCCGTCTTAAAAGGTACGGGGGAGCAGTACTTC.